The present T cell receptor beta chain was sequenced within a study of blood T cell repertoires in COVID-19. In the study overall: Both acute and convalescent COVID-19 samples were obtained from the United States, Italy and Spain. Sources were T cells, B-cell-depleted T cells, or PBMCs; the material itself was cDNA or gDNA.

Libraries were prepared by immunoSEQ multiplex PCR; TCRdb keeps only in-frame clonotypes and omits some of them. Of around 150,000 clones in the sample, 81% are singletons; the top ten hold roughly 8.1%. There are 16 residues in the CDR3. The source material was peripheral blood. The TCR was taken from a woman aged 60-75 years with active or convalescent COVID-19. The V call is TRBV21-1, the J call TRBJ1-5; whether TRBD1, the table's D call, matches the DNA was not checked. TRBV21-1 is a documented pseudogene. The CDR3 sequence is CASSKKVGQGYQPQHF. The CDR3, as DNA: TGTGCCAGCAGCAAGAAGGTAGGACAGGGGTATCAGCCCCAGCATTTT.